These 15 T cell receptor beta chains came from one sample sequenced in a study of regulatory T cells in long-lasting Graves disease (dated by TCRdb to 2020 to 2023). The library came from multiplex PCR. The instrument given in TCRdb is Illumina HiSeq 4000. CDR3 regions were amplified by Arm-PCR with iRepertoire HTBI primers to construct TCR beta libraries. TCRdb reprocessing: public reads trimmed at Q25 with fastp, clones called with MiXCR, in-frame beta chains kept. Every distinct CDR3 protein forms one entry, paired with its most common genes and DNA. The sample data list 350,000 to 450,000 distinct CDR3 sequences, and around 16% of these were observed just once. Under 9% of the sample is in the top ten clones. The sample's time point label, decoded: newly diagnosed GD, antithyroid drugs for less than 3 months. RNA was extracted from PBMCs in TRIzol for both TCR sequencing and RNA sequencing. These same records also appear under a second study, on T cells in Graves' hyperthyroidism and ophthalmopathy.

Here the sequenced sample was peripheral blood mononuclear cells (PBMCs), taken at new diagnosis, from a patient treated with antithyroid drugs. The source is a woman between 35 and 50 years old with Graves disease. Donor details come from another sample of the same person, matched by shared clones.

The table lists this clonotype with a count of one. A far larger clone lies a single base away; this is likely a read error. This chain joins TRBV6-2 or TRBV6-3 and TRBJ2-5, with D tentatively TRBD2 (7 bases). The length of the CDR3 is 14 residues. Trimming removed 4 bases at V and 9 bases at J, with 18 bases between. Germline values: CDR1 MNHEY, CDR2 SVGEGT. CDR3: CASSFPGGREAQYF. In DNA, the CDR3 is TGTGCCAGCAGTTTCCCGGGGGGCCGGGAGGCCCAGTACTTC.

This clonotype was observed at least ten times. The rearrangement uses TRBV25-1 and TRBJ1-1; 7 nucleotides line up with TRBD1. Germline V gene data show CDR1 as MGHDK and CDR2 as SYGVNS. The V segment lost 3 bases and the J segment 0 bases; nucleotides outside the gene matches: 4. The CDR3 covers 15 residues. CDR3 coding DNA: TGTGCCAGCAGTGACCTGGGACAGCTGAACACTGAAGCTTTCTTT. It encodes CASSDLGQLNTEAFF.

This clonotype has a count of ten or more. The CDR3, as DNA: TGTGCCAGCAGTTTTTCAGGGGGAGGCACCACAGATACGCAGTATTTT. This gives the protein CASSFSGGGTTDTQYF. V and J are TRBV12-3 or TRBV12-4 and TRBJ2-3; perhaps TRBD1 as D (7 bases). The CDR3 consists of 16 residues. The ends were cut back, 3 bases at V and 2 bases at J, with 15 bases in the middle.

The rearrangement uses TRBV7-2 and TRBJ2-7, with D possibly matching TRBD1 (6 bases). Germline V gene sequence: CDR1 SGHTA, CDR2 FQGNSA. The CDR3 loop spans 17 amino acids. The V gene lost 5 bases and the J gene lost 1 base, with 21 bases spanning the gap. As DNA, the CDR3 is TGTGCCAGCAGCCTAAGACCCCGGGACACAGGATCCTACGAGCAGTACTTC. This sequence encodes CASSLRPRDTGSYEQYF.

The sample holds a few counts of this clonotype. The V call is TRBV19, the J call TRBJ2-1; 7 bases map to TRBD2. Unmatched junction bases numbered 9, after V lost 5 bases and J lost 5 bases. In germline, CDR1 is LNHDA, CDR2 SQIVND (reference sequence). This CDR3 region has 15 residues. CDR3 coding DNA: TGTGCCAGTAGTCTAATAGCGGGTGCCGACAATGAGCAGTTCTTC. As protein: CASSLIAGADNEQFF.

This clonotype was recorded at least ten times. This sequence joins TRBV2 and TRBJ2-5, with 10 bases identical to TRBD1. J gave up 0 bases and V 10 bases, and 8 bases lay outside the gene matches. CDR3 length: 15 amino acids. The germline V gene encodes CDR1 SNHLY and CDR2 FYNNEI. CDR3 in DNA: TGTGCCACCATTCCGGGACAGGGGTACCAAGAGACCCAGTACTTC. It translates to CATIPGQGYQETQYF.

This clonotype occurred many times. The CDR3, as DNA: TGTGCCAGCACCCAATCCACCGACAGGGTAGACACAGATACGCAGTATTTT. Translating gives CASTQSTDRVDTDTQYF. The chain joins TRBV28 to TRBJ2-3; 7 bases are shared with TRBD1. Germline CDR1 MDHEN, CDR2 SYDVKM. The CDR3 spans 17 residues. V was pared by 7 bases and J by 2 bases, with 15 bases of the junction left unmatched.

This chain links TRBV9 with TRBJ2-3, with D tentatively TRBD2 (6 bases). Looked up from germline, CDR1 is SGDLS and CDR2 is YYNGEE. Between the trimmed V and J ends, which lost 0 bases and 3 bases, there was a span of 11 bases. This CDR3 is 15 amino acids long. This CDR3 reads CASSVEGTPTDTQYF. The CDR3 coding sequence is TGTGCCAGCAGCGTAGAAGGGACTCCTACAGATACGCAGTATTTT.

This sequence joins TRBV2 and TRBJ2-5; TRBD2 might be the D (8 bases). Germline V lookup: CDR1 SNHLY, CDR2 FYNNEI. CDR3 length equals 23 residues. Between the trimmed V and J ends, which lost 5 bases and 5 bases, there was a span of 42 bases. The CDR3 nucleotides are TGTGCCAGCAGTTCCTACCCCGGAGCGGGAGAGGGGGTGGACACCGGGACAGCCGAGACCCAGTACTTC. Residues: CASSSYPGAGEGVDTGTAETQYF.

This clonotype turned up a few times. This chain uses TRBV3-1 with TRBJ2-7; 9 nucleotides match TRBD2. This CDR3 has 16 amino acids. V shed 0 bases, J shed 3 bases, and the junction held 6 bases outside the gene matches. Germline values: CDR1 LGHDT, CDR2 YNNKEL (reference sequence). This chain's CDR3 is CASSQETGTSCYEQYF. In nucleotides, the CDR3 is TGTGCCAGCAGCCAAGAAACCGGGACTAGCTGCTACGAGCAGTACTTC.

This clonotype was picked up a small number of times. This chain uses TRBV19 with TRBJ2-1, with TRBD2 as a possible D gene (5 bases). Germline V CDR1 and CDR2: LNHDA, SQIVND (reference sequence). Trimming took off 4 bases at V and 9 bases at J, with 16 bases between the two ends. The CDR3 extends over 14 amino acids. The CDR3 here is CASSSRDNMSEQFF. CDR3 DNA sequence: TGTGCCAGTAGTAGCCGGGATAACATGAGTGAGCAGTTCTTC.

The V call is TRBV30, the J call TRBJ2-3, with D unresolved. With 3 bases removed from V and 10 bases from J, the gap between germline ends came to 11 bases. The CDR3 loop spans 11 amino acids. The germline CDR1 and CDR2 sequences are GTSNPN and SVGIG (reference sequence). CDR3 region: CAWSGLDSQYF. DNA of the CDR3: TGTGCCTGGAGCGGTCTAGACTCGCAGTATTTT.

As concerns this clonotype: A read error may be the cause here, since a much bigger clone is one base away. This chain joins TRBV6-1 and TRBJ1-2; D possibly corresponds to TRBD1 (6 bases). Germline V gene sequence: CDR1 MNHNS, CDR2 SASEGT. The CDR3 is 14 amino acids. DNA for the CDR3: TGTGCCAGCAGATCTACAGGGTGGAACTCTGGCTACACCTTC. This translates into CASRSTGWNSGYTF.

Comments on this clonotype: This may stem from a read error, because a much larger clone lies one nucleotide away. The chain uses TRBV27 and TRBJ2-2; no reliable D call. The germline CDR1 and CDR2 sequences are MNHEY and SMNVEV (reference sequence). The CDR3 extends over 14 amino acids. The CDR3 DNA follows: TGTGCCGGCAGTTTACGAGGCAGCACCGGGGAGCTGTTTTTT. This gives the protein CAGSLRGSTGELFF.

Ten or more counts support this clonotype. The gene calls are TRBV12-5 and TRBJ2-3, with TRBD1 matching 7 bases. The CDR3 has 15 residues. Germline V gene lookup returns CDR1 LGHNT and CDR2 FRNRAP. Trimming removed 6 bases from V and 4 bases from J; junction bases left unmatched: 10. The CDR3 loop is CASGTGRTSADTQYF. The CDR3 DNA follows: TGTGCTAGTGGGACAGGGAGAACGAGCGCAGATACGCAGTATTTT.